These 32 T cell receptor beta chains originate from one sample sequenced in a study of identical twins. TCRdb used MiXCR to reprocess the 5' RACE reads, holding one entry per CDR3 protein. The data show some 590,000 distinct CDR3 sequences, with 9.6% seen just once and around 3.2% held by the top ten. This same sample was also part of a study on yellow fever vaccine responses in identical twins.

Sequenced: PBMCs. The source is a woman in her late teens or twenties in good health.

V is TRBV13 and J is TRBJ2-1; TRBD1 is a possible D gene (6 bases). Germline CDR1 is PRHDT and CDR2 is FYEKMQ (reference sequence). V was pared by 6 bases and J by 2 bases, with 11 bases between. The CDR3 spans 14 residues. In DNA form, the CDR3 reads TGTGCCAGCAGACTACAGGGTCCCTACAATGAGCAGTTCTTC. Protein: CASRLQGPYNEQFF.

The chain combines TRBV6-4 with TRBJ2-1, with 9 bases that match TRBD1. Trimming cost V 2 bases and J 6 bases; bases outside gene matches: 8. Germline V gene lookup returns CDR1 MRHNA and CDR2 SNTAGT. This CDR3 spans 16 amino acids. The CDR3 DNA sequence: TGTGCCAGCAGTGACATGTGGGACAGGGAATTCAATGAGCAGTTCTTC. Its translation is CASSDMWDREFNEQFF.

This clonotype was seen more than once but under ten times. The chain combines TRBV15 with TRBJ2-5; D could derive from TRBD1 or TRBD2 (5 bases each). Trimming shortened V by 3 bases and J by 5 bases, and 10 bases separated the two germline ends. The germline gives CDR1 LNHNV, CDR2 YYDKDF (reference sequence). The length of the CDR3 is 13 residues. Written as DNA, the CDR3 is TGTGCCACCAGCAGCCGGGACGCGGAGACCCAGTACTTC. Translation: CATSSRDAETQYF.

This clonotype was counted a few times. The CDR3 region has the DNA TGCGCCAGCAGCTTGGGGGACAGGGGGAATCAAGAGACCCAGTACTTC. It encodes CASSLGDRGNQETQYF. The chain uses TRBV5-1 and TRBJ2-5; 11 bases align to TRBD1. Germline-derived CDR1 and CDR2 are SGHRS and YFSETQ. V dropped 0 bases and J dropped 2; count of bases not matched to a gene: 3. CDR3 length: 16 amino acids.

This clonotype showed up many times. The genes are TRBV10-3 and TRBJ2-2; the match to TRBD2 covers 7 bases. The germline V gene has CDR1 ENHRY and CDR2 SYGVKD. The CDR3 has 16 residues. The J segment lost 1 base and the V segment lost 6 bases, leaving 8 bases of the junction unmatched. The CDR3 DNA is TGTGCCATCAGCCCAGCCCTAGCGGAGAACACCGGGGAGCTGTTTTTT. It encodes CAISPALAENTGELFF.

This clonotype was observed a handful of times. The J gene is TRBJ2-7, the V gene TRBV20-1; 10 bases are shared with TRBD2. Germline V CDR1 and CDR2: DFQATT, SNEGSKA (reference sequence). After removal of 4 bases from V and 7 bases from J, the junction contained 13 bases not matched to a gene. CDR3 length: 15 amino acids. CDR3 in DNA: TGCAGTGCTACCCTCCGAGCGGGAGGGCCACAAGAGCAGTACTTC. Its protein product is CSATLRAGGPQEQYF.

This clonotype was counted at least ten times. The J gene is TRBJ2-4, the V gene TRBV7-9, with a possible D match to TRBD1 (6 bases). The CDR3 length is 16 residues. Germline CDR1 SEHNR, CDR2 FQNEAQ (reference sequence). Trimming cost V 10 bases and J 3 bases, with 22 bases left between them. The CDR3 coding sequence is TGTGCCACCAATATCTCAACAGGGAATGGCAAAAACATTCAGTACTTC. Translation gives CATNISTGNGKNIQYF.

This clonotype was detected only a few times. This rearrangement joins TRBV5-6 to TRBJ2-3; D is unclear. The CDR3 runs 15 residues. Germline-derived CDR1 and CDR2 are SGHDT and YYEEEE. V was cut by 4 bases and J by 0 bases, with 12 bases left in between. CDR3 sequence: CASSPRTVSTDTQYF. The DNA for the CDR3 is TGTGCCAGCAGCCCACGGACGGTGAGCACAGATACGCAGTATTTT.

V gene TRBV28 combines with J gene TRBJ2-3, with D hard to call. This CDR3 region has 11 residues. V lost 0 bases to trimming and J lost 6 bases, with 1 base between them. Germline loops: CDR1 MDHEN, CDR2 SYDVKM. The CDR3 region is CASSLWDTQYF. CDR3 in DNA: TGTGCCAGCAGTTTATGGGATACGCAGTATTTT.

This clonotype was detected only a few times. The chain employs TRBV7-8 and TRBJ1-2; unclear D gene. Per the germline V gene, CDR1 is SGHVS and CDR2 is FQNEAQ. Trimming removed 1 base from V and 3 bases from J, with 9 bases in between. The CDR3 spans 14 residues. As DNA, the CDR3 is TGTGCCAGCAGCTTAGGGTCTAACGACTATGGCTACACCTTC. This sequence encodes CASSLGSNDYGYTF.

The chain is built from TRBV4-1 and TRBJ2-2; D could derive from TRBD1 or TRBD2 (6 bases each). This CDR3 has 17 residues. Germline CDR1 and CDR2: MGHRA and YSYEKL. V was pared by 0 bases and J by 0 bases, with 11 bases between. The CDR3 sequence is CASSQDLGGANTGELFF. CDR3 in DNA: TGCGCCAGCAGCCAAGATCTCGGGGGCGCGAACACCGGGGAGCTGTTTTTT.

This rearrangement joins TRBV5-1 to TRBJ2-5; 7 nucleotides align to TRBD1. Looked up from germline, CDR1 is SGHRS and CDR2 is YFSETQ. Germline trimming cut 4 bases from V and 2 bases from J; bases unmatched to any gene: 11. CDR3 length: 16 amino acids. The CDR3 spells CASSLRPGQIQETQYF. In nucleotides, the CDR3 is TGCGCCAGCAGCCTCCGGCCGGGACAGATACAAGAGACCCAGTACTTC.

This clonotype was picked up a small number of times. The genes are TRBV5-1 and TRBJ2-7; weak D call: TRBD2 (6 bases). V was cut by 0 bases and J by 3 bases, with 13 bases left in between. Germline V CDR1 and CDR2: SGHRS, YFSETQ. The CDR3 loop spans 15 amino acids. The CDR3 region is CASSLDGRGLYEQYF. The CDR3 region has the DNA TGCGCCAGCAGCTTGGATGGACGGGGACTCTACGAGCAGTACTTC.

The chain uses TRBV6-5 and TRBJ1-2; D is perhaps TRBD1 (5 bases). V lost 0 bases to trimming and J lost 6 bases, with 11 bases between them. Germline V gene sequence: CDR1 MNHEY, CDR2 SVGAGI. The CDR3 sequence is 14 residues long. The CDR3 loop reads CASSYSGGVHGYTF. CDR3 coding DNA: TGTGCCAGCAGTTACTCTGGGGGGGTTCATGGCTACACCTTC.

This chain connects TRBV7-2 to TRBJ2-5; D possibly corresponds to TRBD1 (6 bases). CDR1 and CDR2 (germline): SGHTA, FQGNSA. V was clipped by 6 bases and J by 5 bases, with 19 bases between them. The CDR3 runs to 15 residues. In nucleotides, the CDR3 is TGTGCCAGCAGACATAACAGGGTCCCAGGGGAGACCCAGTACTTC. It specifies CASRHNRVPGETQYF.

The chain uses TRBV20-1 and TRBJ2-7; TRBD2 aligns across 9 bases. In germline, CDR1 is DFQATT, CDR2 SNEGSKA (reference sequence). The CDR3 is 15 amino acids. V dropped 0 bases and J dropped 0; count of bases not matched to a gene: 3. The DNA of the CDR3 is TGCAGTGCTAGAGATCTGACTAGCGGCTCCTACGAGCAGTACTTC. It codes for CSARDLTSGSYEQYF.

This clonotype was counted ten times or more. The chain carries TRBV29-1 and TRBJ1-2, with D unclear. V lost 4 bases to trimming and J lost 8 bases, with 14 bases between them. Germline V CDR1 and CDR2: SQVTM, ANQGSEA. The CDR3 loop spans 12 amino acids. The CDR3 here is CSVAPPNGGYTF. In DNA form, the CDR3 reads TGCAGCGTTGCACCCCCAAACGGCGGCTACACCTTC.

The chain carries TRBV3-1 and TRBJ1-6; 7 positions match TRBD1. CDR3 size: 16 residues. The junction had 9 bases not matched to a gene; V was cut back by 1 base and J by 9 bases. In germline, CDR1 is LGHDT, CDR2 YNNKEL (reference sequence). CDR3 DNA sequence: TGTGCCAGCAGCCAAGTCAGGACAGGCGGTAGTTCACCCCTCCACTTT. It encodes CASSQVRTGGSSPLHF.

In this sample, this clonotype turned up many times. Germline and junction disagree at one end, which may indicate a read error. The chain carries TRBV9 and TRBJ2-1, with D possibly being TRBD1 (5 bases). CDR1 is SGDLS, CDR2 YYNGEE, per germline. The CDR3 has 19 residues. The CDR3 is CASSVGTGRWVGGVNEPFF. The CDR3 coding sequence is TGTGCCAGCAGCGTAGGTACAGGTCGATGGGTTGGTGGGGTCAATGAGCCGTTCTTC.

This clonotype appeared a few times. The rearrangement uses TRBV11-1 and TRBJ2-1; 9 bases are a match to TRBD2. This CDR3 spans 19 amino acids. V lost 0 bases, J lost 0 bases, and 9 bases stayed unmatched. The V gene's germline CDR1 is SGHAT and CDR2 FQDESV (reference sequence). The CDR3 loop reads CASSLAVGLAGSSYNEQFF. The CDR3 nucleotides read TGTGCCAGCAGCTTAGCGGTTGGGCTAGCGGGAAGCTCCTACAATGAGCAGTTCTTC.

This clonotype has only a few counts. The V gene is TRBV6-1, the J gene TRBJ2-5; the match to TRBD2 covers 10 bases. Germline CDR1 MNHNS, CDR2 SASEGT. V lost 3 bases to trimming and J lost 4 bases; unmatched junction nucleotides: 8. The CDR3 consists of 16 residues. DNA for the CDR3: TGTGCCAGCAGTGAGTTAAGCGGGGGGGTCCGAGAGACCCAGTACTTC. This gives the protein CASSELSGGVRETQYF.

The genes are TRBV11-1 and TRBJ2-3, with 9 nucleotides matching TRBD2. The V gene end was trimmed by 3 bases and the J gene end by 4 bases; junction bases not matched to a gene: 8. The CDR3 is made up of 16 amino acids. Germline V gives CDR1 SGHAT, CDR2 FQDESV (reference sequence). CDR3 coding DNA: TGTGCCAGCAGCTTGAGTTCGGCGGGAGGGCCAGATACGCAGTATTTT. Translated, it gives CASSLSSAGGPDTQYF. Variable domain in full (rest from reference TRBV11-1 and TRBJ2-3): EAEVAQSPRYKITEKSQAVAFWCDPISGHATLYWYRQILGQGPELLVQFQDESVVDDSQLPKDRFSAERLKGVDSTLKIQPAELGDSAMYLCASSLSSAGGPDTQYFGPGTRLTVL.

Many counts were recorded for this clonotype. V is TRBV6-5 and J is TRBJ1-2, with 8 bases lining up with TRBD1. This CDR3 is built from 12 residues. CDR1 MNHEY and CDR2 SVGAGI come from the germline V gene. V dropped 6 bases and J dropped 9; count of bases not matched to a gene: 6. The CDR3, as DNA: TGTGCCAGCAGCCGTAGACAGGGGAGCTACACCTTC. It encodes CASSRRQGSYTF.

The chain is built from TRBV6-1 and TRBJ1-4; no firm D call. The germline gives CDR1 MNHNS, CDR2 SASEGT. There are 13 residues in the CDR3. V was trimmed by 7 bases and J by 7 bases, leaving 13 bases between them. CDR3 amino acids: CASKIFSREKLFF. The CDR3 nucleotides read TGTGCCAGCAAAATTTTTAGTCGTGAAAAACTGTTTTTT.

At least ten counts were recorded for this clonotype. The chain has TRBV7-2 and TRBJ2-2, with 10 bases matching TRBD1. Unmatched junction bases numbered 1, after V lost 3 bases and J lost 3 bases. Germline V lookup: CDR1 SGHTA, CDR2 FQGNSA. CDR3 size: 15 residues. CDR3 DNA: TGTGCCAGCAGCTTTGGACAGGGGGACACCGGGGAGCTGTTTTTT. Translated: CASSFGQGDTGELFF.

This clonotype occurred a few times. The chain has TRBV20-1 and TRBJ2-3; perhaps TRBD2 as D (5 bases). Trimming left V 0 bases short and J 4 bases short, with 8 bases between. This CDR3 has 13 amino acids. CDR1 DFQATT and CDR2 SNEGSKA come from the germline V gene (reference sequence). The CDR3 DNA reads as TGCAGTGCTAGAGATCTGGGAGCAGATACGCAGTATTTT. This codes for CSARDLGADTQYF.

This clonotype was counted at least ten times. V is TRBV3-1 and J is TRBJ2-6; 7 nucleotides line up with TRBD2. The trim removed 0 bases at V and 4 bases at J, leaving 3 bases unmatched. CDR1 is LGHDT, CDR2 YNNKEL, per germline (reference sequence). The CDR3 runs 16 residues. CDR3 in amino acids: CASSQEGGSGANVLTF. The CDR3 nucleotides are TGTGCCAGCAGCCAAGAGGGAGGGTCCGGGGCCAACGTCCTGACTTTC.

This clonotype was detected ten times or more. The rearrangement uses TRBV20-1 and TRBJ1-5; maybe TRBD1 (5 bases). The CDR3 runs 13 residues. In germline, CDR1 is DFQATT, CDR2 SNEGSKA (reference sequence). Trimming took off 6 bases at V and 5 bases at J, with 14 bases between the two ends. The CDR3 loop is CSARFGGYQPQHF. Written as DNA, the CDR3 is TGCAGTGCCCGATTTGGGGGTTATCAGCCCCAGCATTTT.

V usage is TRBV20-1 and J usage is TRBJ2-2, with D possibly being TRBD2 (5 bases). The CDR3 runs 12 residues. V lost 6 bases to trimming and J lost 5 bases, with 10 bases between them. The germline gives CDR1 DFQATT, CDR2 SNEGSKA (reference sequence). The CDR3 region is CSAARVTGELFF. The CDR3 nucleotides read TGCAGTGCCGCGAGGGTGACCGGGGAGCTGTTTTTT.

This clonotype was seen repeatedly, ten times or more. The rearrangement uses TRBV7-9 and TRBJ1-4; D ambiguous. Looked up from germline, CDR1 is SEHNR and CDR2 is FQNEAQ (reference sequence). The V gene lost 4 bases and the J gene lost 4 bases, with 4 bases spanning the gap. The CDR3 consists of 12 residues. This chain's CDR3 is CASSSYNEKLFF. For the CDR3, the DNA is TGTGCCAGCAGCTCGTATAATGAAAAACTGTTTTTT.

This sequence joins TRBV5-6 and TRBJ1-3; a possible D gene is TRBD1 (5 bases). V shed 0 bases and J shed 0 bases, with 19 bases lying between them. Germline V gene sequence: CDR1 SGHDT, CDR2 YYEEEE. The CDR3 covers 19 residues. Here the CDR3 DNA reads TGTGCCAGCAGCTTGGCGCATTCGATGGGACTGCTCTCTGGAAACACCATATATTTT. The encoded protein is CASSLAHSMGLLSGNTIYF.

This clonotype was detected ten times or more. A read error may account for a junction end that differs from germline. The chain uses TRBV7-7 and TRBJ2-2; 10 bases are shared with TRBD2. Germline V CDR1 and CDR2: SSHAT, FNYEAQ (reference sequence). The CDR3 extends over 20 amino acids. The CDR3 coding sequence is TGTGCTAGCAGCTTAGGGGGACATCACGGACTAGCGGCGAACACCGGGGAGCTGTTTTTT. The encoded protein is CASSLGGHHGLAANTGELFF.